Listed here are 6 T cell receptor beta chains from one sample, sequenced in a study of tissue T cells after allogeneic stem cell transplantation. Assay used: immunoSEQ multiplex PCR; TCRdb lists only in-frame clones, some missing. The sample comprises around 51,000 clones, about three quarters of which are singletons, and 0.55% rests with the top ten. The specimen was sorted cells pooled from one or two spleens. The receptors stem from a pool of C57BL/6 mice in good health.

As for this clone: The germline and genes are mouse ones. With the read ending 1 residue before the CDR3 end, the germline J gene is used to fill in that end. The chain uses TRBV2 and TRBJ1-1; TRBD1 matches 7 bases. This CDR3 contains 13 residues. The junction had 2 bases not matched to a gene; V was cut back by 4 bases and J by 3 bases. Per the germline V gene, CDR1 is LGHNA and CDR2 is YSYQKL. The covered CDR3 bases are TGTGCCAGCAGCCGCAGGGGGGACACAGAAGTCTTC. This gives the protein CASSRRGDTEVF. The CDR3 in full is CASSRRGDTEVFF.

Details on this clone: Germline and genes here are mouse. CDR3: CASSFGRSYEQYF. The CDR3 bases that were read are TGTGCCAGCAGCTTCGGGCGCTCCTATGAACAGTAC. The chain is built from TRBV3 and TRBJ2-7, with D unclear. The DNA ends 1 residue before the CDR3 does, and the rest of the CDR3 is filled in from the germline J gene. V shed 3 bases and J shed 0 bases, with 6 bases lying between them. The CDR3 length is 13 residues. CDR1 is SNHLY, CDR2 FYNGKV, per germline (reference sequence). The whole variable domain, remainder taken from reference TRBV3 and TRBJ2-7, is GPKVLQIPSHQIIDMGQMVTLNCDPVSNHLYFYWYKQILGQQMEFLVNFYNGKVMEKSKLFKDQFSVERPDGSYFTLKIQPTALEDSAVYFCASSFGRSYEQYFGPGTRLTVL.

In its sample, this clone was seen a few times. Germline and genes: mouse. Read data end 1 residue before the CDR3 end; the end is taken from the germline J gene. The gene calls are TRBV1 and TRBJ2-7; TRBD1 matches 8 bases. From germline, CDR1 is NSQYPW and CDR2 LRSPGD (reference sequence). Trimming removed 3 bases from V and 0 bases from J; junction bases left unmatched: 1. The CDR3 runs 14 residues. The CDR3 sequence is CTCSAGTGSYEQYF. CDR3 DNA (partial): TGCACCTGCAGTGCGGGGACAGGCTCCTATGAACAGTAC.

Details on this clone: Gene names denote mouse genes. CDR3 region: CASGDASNERLFF. The part of the CDR3 DNA that was read is TGTGCCAGCGGTGATGCCAGCAACGAAAGATTATTT. This chain links TRBV13-2 with TRBJ1-4; unclear D gene. The CDR3 end is not reached by the read, which stops 1 residue before it; the germline J gene fills it in. CDR1 and CDR2 from the germline V gene are NNHNN and SYGAGS (reference sequence). V dropped 0 bases and J dropped 4 bases, with 4 bases sitting between them. The CDR3 is 13 amino acids.

On this clone itself: Gene names follow the mouse nomenclature. This CDR3 reads CASSQVQNTLYF. CDR3 DNA (partial): TGTGCCAGCAGCCAAGTTCAAAACACCTTGTAC. The chain has TRBV2 and TRBJ2-4; no firm D call. The read is 1 residue too short to cover the CDR3 end, so that end is filled in from the germline J gene. This CDR3 spans 12 amino acids. V dropped 1 base and J dropped 2 bases, with 1 base sitting between them. The germline V gene has CDR1 LGHNA and CDR2 YSYQKL.

Concerning this clone itself: Gene names refer to mouse genes. The read stops 1 residue short of the end of the CDR3; the missing end is completed from the germline J gene. The genes are TRBV31 and TRBJ2-1; D is unresolved. The CDR3 is 15 amino acids. Germline V gene sequence: CDR1 GKSSPN, CDR2 SITVG. Trimming stripped 1 base from V and 0 bases from J, with 10 bases between. CDR3 residues: CAWSPLQTNYAEQFF. CDR3 DNA (partial): TGTGCCTGGAGTCCTCTACAGACTAACTATGCTGAGCAGTTC.